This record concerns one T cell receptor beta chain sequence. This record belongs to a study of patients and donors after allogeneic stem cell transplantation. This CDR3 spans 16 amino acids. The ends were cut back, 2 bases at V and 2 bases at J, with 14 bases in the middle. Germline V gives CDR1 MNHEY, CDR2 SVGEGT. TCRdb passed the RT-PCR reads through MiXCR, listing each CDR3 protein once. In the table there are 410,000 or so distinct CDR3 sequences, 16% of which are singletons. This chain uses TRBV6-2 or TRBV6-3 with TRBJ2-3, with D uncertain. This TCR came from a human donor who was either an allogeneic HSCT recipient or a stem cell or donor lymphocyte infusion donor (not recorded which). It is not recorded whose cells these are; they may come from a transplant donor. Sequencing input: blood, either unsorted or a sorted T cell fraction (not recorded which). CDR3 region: CASSYPGPFPTDTQYF. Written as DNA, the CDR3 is TGTGCCAGCAGTTACCCCGGACCGTTCCCCACAGATACGCAGTATTTT.